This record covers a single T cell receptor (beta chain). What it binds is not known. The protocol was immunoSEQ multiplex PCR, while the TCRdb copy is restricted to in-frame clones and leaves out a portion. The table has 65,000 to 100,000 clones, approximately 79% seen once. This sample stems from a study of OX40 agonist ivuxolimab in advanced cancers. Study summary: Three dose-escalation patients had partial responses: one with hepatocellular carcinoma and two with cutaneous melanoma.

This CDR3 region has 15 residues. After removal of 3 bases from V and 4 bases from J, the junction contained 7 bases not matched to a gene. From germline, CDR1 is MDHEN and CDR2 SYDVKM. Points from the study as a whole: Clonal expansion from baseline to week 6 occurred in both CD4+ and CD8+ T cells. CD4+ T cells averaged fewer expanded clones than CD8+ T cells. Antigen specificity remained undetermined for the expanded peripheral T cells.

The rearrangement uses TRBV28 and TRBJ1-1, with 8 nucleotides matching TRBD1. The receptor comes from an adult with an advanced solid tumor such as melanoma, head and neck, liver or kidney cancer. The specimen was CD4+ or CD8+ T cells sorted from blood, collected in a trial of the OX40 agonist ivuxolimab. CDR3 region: CASSFSRQGSTEAFF. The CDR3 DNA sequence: TGTGCCAGCAGTTTCTCCCGACAGGGGAGCACTGAAGCTTTCTTT.